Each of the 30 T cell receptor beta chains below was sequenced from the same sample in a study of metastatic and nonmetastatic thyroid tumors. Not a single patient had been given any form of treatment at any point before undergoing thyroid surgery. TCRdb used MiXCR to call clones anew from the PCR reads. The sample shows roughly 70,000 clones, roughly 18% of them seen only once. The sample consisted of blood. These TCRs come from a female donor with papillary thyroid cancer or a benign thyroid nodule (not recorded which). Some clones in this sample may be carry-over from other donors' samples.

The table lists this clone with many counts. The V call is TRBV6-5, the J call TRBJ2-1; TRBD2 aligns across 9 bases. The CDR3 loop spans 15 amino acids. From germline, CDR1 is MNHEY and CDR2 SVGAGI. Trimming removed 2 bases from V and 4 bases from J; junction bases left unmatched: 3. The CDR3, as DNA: TGTGCCAGCAGTTACCTAGCGGGAAGATACAATGAGCAGTTCTTC. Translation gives CASSYLAGRYNEQFF.

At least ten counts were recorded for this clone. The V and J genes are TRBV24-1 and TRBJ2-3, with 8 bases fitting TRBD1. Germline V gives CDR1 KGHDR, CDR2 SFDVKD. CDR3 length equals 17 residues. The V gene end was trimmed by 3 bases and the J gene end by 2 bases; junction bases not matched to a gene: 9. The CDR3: CATSDRTGTGTTDTQYF. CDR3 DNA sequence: TGTGCCACCAGTGATCGTACCGGGACAGGAACCACAGATACGCAGTATTTT.

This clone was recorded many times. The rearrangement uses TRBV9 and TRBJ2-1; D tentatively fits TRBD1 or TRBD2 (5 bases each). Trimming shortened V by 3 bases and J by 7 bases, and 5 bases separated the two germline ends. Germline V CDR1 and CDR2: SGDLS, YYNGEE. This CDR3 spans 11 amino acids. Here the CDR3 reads CASSGGNEQFF. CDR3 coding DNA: TGTGCCAGCAGCGGGGGGAATGAGCAGTTCTTC.

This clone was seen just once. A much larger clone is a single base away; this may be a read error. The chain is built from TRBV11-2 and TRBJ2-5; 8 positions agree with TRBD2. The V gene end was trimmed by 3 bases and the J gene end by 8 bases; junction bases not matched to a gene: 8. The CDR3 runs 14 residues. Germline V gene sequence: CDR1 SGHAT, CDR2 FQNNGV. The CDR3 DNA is TGTGCCAGCAGCTTCAGCGGGAGCGGAGATACCCAGTACTTC. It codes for CASSFSGSGDTQYF.

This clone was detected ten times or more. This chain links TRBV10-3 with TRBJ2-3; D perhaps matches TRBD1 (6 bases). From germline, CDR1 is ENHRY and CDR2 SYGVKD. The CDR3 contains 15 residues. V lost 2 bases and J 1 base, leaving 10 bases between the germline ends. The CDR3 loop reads CAISELTGGTDTQYF. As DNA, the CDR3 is TGTGCCATCAGTGAGCTGACAGGAGGCACAGATACGCAGTATTTT.

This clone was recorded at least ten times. Written as DNA, the CDR3 is TGTGCCACCAGTGGTGCCGGGACAGGGGTATACGAGCAGTACTTC. As protein: CATSGAGTGVYEQYF. The chain couples TRBV24-1 to TRBJ2-7; 10 bases fit TRBD1. Germline lookup yields CDR1 KGHDR and CDR2 SFDVKD. V was pared by 5 bases and J by 4 bases, with 7 bases of the junction left unmatched. CDR3 length: 15 amino acids.

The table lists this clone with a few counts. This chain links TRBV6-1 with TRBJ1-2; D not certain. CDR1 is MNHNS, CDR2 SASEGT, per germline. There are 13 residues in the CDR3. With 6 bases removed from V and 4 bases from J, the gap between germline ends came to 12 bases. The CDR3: CASRVPGPYGYTF. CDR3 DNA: TGTGCCAGCAGGGTGCCAGGCCCCTATGGCTACACCTTC.

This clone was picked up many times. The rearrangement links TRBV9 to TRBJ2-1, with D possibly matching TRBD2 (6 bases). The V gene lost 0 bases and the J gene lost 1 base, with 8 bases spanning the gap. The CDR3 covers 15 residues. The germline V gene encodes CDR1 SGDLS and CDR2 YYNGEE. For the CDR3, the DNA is TGTGCCAGCAGCGTAGTGGGGGGTTCCTACAATGAGCAGTTCTTC. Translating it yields CASSVVGGSYNEQFF.

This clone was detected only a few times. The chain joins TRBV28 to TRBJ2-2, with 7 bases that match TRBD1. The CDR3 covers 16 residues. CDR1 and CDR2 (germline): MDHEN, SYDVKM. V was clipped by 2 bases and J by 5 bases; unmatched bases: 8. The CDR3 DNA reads TGTGCCAGCAGTTTAGATGGACAGGCGAGGACCGGGGAGCTGTTTTTT. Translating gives CASSLDGQARTGELFF.

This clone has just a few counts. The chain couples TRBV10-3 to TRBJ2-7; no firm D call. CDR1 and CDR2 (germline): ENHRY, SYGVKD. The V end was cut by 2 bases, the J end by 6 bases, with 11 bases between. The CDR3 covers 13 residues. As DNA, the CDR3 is TGTGCCATCAGTGAGACCTGGCCTTCCGAGCAGTACTTC. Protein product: CAISETWPSEQYF.

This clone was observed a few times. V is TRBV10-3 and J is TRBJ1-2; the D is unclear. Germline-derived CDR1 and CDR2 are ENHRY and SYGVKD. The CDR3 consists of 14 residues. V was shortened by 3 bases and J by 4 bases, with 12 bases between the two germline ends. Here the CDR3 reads CAISDRRTFYGYTF. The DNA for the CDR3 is TGTGCCATCAGTGATCGTCGAACTTTCTATGGCTACACCTTC.

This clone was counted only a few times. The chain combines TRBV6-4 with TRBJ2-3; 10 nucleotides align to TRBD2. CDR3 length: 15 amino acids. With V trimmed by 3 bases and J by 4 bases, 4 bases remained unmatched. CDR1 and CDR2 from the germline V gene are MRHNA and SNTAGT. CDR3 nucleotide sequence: TGTGCCAGCAGTGAGGGGAGCGGGAGGGCAGATACGCAGTATTTT. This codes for CASSEGSGRADTQYF.

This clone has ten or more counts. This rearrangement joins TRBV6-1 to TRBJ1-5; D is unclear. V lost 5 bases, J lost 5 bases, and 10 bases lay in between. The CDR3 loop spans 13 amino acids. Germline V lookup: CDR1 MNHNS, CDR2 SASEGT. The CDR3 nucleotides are TGTGCCAGCAGTATAGTGGGCGATCAGCCCCAGCATTTT. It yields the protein CASSIVGDQPQHF.

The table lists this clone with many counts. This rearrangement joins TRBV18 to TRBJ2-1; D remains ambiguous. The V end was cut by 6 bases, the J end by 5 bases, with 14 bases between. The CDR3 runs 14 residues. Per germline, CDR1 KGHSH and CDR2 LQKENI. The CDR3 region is CASSEWGWDNEQFF. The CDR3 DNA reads TGTGCCAGCTCCGAGTGGGGTTGGGACAATGAGCAGTTCTTC.

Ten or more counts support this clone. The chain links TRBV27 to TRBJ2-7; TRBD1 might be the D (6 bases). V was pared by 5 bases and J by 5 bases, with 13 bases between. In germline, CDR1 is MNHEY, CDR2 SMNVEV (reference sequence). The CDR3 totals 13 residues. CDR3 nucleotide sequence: TGTGCCAGCAGTCTCCGACAGGTGGACGAGCAGTACTTC. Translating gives CASSLRQVDEQYF.

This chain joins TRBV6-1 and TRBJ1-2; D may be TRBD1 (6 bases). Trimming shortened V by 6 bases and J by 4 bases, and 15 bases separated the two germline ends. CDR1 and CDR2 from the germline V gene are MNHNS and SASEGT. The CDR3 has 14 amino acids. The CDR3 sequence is CASRAGQSLYGYTF. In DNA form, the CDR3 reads TGTGCCAGCAGGGCAGGACAGAGTCTCTATGGCTACACCTTC.

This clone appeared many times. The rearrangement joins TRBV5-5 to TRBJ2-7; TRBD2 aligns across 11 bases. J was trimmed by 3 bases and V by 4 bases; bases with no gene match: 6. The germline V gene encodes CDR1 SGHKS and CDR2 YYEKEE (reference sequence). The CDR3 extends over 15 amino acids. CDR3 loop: CASSRPGTSGYEQYF. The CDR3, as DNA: TGTGCCAGCAGCCGCCCCGGGACTAGCGGCTACGAGCAGTACTTC.

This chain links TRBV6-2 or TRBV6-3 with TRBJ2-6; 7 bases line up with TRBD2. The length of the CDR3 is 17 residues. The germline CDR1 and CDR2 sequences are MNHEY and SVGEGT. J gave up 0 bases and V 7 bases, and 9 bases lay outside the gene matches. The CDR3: CASIHSGRGSGANVLTF. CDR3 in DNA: TGTGCCAGCATCCATAGCGGGCGGGGCTCTGGGGCCAACGTCCTGACTTTC.

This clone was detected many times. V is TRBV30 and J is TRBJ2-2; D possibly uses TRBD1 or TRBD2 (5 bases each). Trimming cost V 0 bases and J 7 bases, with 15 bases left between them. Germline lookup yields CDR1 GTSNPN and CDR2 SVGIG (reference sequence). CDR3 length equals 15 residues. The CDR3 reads CAWSVRGGIVGELFF. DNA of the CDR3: TGTGCCTGGAGTGTGAGGGGCGGAATTGTCGGGGAGCTGTTTTTT.

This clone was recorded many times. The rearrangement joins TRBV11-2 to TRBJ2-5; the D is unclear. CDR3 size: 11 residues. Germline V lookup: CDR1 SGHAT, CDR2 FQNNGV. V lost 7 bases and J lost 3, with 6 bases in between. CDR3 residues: CASKLEETQYF. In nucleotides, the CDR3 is TGTGCCAGCAAACTCGAAGAGACCCAGTACTTC. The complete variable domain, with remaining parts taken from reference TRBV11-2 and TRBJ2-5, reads EAGVAQSPRYKIIEKRQSVAFWCNPISGHATLYWYQQILGQGPKLLIQFQNNGVVDDSQLPKDRFSAERLKGVDSTLKIQPAKLEDSAVYLCASKLEETQYFGPGTRLLVL.

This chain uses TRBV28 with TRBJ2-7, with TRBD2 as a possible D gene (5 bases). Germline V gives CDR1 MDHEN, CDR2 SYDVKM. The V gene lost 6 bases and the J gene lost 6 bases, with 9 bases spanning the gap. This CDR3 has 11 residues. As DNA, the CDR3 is TGTGCCAGCAGGCGAGGAGGCGAGCAGTACTTC. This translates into CASRRGGEQYF.

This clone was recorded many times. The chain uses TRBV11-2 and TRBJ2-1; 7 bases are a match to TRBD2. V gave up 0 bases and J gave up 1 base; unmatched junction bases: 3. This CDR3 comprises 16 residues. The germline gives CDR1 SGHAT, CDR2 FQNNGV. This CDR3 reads CASSLELAISYNEQFF. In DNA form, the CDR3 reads TGTGCCAGCAGCTTAGAACTAGCGATTTCCTACAATGAGCAGTTCTTC.

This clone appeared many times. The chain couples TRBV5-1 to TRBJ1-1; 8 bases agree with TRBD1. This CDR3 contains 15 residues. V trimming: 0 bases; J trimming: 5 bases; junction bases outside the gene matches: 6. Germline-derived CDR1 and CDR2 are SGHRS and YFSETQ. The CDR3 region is CASSLGSRGRTEAFF. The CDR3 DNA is TGCGCCAGCAGCTTGGGGTCCAGGGGGCGGACTGAAGCTTTCTTT.

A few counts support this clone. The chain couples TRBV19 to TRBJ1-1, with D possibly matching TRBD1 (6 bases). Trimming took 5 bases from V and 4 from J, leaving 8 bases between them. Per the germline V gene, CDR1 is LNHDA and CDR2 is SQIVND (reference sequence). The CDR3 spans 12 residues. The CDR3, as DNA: TGTGCCAGTAGTGAGGGGGTCACTGAAGCTTTCTTT. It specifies CASSEGVTEAFF.

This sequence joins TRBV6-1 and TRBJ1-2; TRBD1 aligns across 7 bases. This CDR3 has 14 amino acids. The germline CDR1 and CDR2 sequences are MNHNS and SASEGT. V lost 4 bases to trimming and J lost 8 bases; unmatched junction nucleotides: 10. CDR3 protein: CASSANTGVDGYTF. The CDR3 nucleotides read TGTGCCAGCAGTGCAAATACAGGGGTCGACGGCTACACCTTC.

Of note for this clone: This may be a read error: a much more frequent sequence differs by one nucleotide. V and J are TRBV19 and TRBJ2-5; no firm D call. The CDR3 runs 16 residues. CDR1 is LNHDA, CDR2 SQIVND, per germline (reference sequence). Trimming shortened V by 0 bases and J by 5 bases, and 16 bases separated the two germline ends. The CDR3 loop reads CASSIDMMGLGETQYF. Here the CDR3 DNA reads TGTGCCAGTAGTATAGACATGATGGGGTTGGGGGAGACCCAGTACTTC. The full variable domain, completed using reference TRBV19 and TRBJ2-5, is DGGITQSPKYLFRKEGQNVTLSCEQNLNHDAMYWYRQDPGQGLRLIYYSQIVNDFQKGDIAEGYSVSREKKESFPLTVTSAQKNPTAFYLCASSIDMMGLGETQYFGPGTRLLVL.

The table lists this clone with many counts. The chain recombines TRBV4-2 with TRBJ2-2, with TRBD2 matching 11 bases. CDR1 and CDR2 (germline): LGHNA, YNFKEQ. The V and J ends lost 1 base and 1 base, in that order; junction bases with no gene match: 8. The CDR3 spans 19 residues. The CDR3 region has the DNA TGTGCCAGCAGCCAAGTAGGGTCCGGACTAGCGGGGAACACCGGGGAGCTGTTTTTT. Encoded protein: CASSQVGSGLAGNTGELFF.

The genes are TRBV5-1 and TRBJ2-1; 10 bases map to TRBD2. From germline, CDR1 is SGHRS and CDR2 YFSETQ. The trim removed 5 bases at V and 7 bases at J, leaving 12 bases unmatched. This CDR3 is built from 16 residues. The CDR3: CASSKVLAGVWNEQFF. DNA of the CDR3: TGCGCCAGCAGTAAGGTTCTAGCGGGAGTGTGGAATGAGCAGTTCTTC.

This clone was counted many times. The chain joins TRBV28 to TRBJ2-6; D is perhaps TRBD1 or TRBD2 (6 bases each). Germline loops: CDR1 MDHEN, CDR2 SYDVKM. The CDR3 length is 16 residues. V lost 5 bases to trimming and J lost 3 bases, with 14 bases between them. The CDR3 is CASSPPGAGGANVLTF. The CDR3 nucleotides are TGTGCCAGCAGTCCCCCGGGGGCGGGTGGGGCCAACGTCCTGACTTTC.

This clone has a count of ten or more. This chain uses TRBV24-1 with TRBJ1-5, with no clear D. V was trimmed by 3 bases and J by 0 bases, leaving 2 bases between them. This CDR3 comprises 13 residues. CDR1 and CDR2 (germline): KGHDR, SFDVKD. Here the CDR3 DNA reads TGTGCCACCAGTGATAGTAGCAATCAGCCCCAGCATTTT. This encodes CATSDSSNQPQHF.